Listed here is a single T cell receptor (beta chain). Its antigen is currently unknown. The method was immunoSEQ multiplex PCR; TCRdb's version includes in-frame clones alone and lacks a portion of them. In the table there are approximately 64,000 clones, around 84% of which are singletons. This record belongs to a study of T cell responses to AZD1222 COVID-19 vaccine. Study-wide points: At study baseline, merely more than 5 AZD1222 recipients were seropositive. Sampling that yielded the repertoires occurred only after the peak T cell response.

The CDR3 contains 15 residues. Germline V CDR1 and CDR2: GTSNPN, SVGIG (reference sequence). V usage is TRBV30 and J usage is TRBJ2-5; 8 bases fit TRBD2. The sequence came from an adult in good health. The source material was peripheral blood, sampled on day 0 of AZD1222 vaccination. CDR3 nucleotide sequence: TGTGTCTGTGGTAACGGGGGGGGATTGCAAGAGACCCAGTACTTC. Protein sequence: CVCGNGGGLQETQYF.